This entry lists 32 T cell receptor beta chains sequenced from one sample in a study of T cell repertoires in cytomegalovirus infection. One entry per CDR3 protein results from TCRdb running MiXCR on the reads. Among roughly 720,000 distinct CDR3 sequences listed, less than 40% were seen once. Sequencing was carried out using PBMCs. These receptors originate from a human donor in good health (CMV status not recorded). Some clones in this sample may be carry-over from other donors' samples.

This clonotype was seen once. The V and J genes are TRBV11-1 and TRBJ1-1; D may be TRBD1 (5 bases). The CDR3 covers 14 residues. Per germline, CDR1 SGHAT and CDR2 FQDESV (reference sequence). Trimming shortened V by 3 bases and J by 6 bases, and 14 bases separated the two germline ends. The CDR3, as DNA: TGTGCCAGCAGCTTGAGACTAACAGGATCTGAAGCTTTCTTT. The encoded protein is CASSLRLTGSEAFF.

This clonotype has a handful of counts. CDR3 DNA: TGTGCCAGCACCTACAGGGGCGCCTCTGGAAACACCATATATTTT. It specifies CASTYRGASGNTIYF. V gene TRBV7-2 combines with J gene TRBJ1-3; 7 bases line up with TRBD1. Germline trimming cut 7 bases from V and 0 bases from J; bases unmatched to any gene: 6. The CDR3 sequence is 15 residues long. Germline lookup yields CDR1 SGHTA and CDR2 FQGNSA.

With respect to this clonotype: The junction differs from germline at one of its ends, possibly a read error. The chain joins TRBV20-1 to TRBJ1-2; the D gene is possibly TRBD1 (5 bases). Germline V lookup: CDR1 DFQATT, CDR2 SNEGSKA (reference sequence). The CDR3 length is 14 residues. For the CDR3, the DNA is TGCAGTGCCAGAGAGGGCGGGACCCTCTATGGCTACACCTTC. Protein: CSAREGGTLYGYTF.

Comments on this clonotype: This could be a read error, since a much larger clone is one nucleotide away. In this CDR3 the conserved last residue, phenylalanine or tryptophan, is missing, so a read error is likely. The CDR3 reads CASSLDRYQPQHC. CDR3 coding DNA: TGTGCCAGCAGCTTAGACCGATATCAGCCCCAGCATTGT. This sequence joins TRBV7-6 and TRBJ1-5; D not certain. The length of the CDR3 is 13 residues. V gave up 1 base and J gave up 5 bases, with 6 bases separating them. Germline V CDR1 and CDR2: SGHVS, FNYEAQ.

The V call is TRBV7-8, the J call TRBJ2-7; D unclear. Germline V gene lookup returns CDR1 SGHVS and CDR2 FQNEAQ. The CDR3 contains 14 residues. Trimming took 5 bases from V and 3 from J, leaving 14 bases between them. The CDR3 DNA reads TGTGCCAGCAGCCTCTCGGACGACCGCTACGAGCAGTACTTC. Protein sequence: CASSLSDDRYEQYF.

The sample holds a few counts of this clonotype. This chain links TRBV7-3 with TRBJ2-1; D is undetermined. CDR1 is SGHTA and CDR2 is FQGTGA in the germline V gene. The CDR3 consists of 13 residues. Trimming removed 1 base at V and 6 bases at J, with 7 bases between. CDR3: CASSLSQPNEQFF. The CDR3 bases are TGTGCCAGCAGCTTAAGCCAGCCCAATGAGCAGTTCTTC.

This clonotype was seen a few times. The V call is TRBV6-4, the J call TRBJ2-2; unclear D gene. The germline V and J ends were trimmed by 2 bases and 0 bases, with 13 bases remaining between them. In germline, CDR1 is MRHNA, CDR2 SNTAGT. The CDR3 sequence is 17 residues long. The CDR3, as DNA: TGTGCCAGCAGTGACGCTGTGGGCAGCTCGAACACCGGGGAGCTGTTTTTT. Amino acid sequence: CASSDAVGSSNTGELFF.

The rearrangement uses TRBV28 and TRBJ1-5; D unresolved. The germline V gene encodes CDR1 MDHEN and CDR2 SYDVKM. V lost 6 bases and J lost 5, with 17 bases in between. The CDR3 sequence is 15 residues long. CDR3 coding DNA: TGTGCCAGCAGGCTCGTGGGCAGCCGGGATCAGCCCCAGCATTTT. Its translation is CASRLVGSRDQPQHF.

The sample holds a few counts of this clonotype. The chain has TRBV12-3 or TRBV12-4 and TRBJ1-1; TRBD1 might be the D (5 bases). This CDR3 comprises 15 residues. Trimming stripped 6 bases from V and 4 bases from J, with 18 bases between. The CDR3 loop reads CASRLPGPATTEAFF. CDR3 sequence (DNA): TGTGCCAGCAGACTACCGGGACCCGCGACCACTGAAGCTTTCTTT.

This sequence joins TRBV2 and TRBJ2-4, with 8 bases fitting TRBD2. Trimming cost V 0 bases and J 3 bases; bases outside gene matches: 1. Looked up from germline, CDR1 is SNHLY and CDR2 is FYNNEI. The CDR3 sequence is 15 residues long. The CDR3 is CASSEAGLGKNIQYF. Here the CDR3 DNA reads TGTGCCAGCAGTGAAGCGGGACTAGGCAAAAACATTCAGTACTTC.

The V and J genes are TRBV6-1 and TRBJ1-1; 7 bases line up with TRBD1. Germline assignment: CDR1 MNHNS and CDR2 SASEGT. The CDR3 runs to 13 residues. The J segment lost 6 bases and the V segment lost 3 bases, leaving 4 bases of the junction unmatched. CDR3 sequence (DNA): TGTGCCAGCAGTGACGCAGGGGGGGCTGAAGCTTTCTTT. It encodes CASSDAGGAEAFF.

This clonotype was observed a few times. The CDR3 nucleotides read TGTGCCAGCTCACCAACTGGCAGGGATGGTGGCTACACCTTC. It specifies CASSPTGRDGGYTF. The chain uses TRBV18 and TRBJ1-2, with D maybe TRBD1 (5 bases). Looked up from germline, CDR1 is KGHSH and CDR2 is LQKENI. This CDR3 has 14 amino acids. V dropped 2 bases and J dropped 7 bases, with 14 bases sitting between them.

This clonotype was counted only a few times. The chain recombines TRBV2 with TRBJ1-1; D not resolved. The V and J ends lost 7 bases and 0 bases respectively, with 15 bases between them. Germline V gene lookup returns CDR1 SNHLY and CDR2 FYNNEI. The CDR3 is 15 amino acids. The CDR3 sequence: CASNRNPTVNTEAFF. The DNA for the CDR3 is TGTGCCAGCAACCGTAACCCTACAGTGAACACTGAAGCTTTCTTT.

The J gene is TRBJ1-6, the V gene TRBV7-6; perhaps TRBD1 as D (6 bases). CDR1 is SGHVS and CDR2 is FNYEAQ in the germline V gene. The CDR3 covers 14 residues. V lost 5 bases, J lost 9 bases, and 14 bases lay in between. The CDR3 DNA reads as TGTGCCAGCAGCGCGAGGACACAGGGTTCACCCCTCCACTTT. This codes for CASSARTQGSPLHF.

The V and J genes are TRBV14 and TRBJ2-2; 7 bases line up with TRBD2. The V and J ends lost 6 bases and 6 bases, in that order; junction bases with no gene match: 16. The CDR3 covers 17 residues. CDR1 and CDR2 from the germline V gene are SGHDN and FVKESK. The CDR3 DNA follows: TGTGCCAGCAGTCTGCGACTTCCTCGGGGAGGGGCCGGGGAGCTGTTTTTT. This sequence encodes CASSLRLPRGGAGELFF.

The rearrangement joins TRBV2 to TRBJ2-7; the D gene is possibly TRBD1 (6 bases). The V gene lost 2 bases and the J gene lost 7 bases, with 12 bases spanning the gap. Germline CDR1 SNHLY, CDR2 FYNNEI. CDR3 length equals 13 residues. This CDR3 reads CASSERGLEEQYF. For the CDR3, the DNA is TGTGCCAGCAGTGAAAGGGGGTTGGAAGAGCAGTACTTC.

This chain links TRBV25-1 with TRBJ2-5, with 8 bases identical to TRBD2. The V segment lost 2 bases and the J segment 5 bases; nucleotides outside the gene matches: 16. CDR3 length: 18 residues. Germline CDR1 and CDR2: MGHDK and SYGVNS. CDR3 sequence: CASSEGISGVTHWETQYF. The DNA of the CDR3 is TGTGCCAGCAGTGAAGGAATTAGCGGGGTTACCCACTGGGAGACCCAGTACTTC.

The chain carries TRBV7-9 and TRBJ1-4; D ambiguous. Per germline, CDR1 SEHNR and CDR2 FQNEAQ (reference sequence). The CDR3 consists of 14 residues. Between the trimmed V and J ends, which lost 1 base and 5 bases, there was a span of 8 bases. The chain's CDR3 is CASSLGSGNEKLFF. The CDR3 DNA reads TGTGCCAGCAGCTTAGGATCCGGGAATGAAAAACTGTTTTTT.

Notes on this clonotype: A junction boundary mismatches the germline segment, possibly from a read error. This chain joins TRBV6-5 and TRBJ1-1; D is perhaps TRBD1 (5 bases). Germline V lookup: CDR1 MNHEY, CDR2 SVGAGI. The CDR3 covers 15 residues. The DNA of the CDR3 is TGTTCCAGCAGACCCAGGACAAGACGAATCACTGAAGCTTTCTTT. It yields the protein CSSRPRTRRITEAFF.

This chain uses TRBV6-6 with TRBJ2-5; D may be TRBD1 (5 bases). V was trimmed by 6 bases and J by 2 bases, leaving 28 bases between them. Germline assignment: CDR1 MNHNY and CDR2 SVGAGI (reference sequence). CDR3 length: 19 residues. The CDR3: CASSDNVIGARTHQETQYF. The CDR3 DNA reads TGTGCCAGCAGCGATAATGTTATTGGGGCCCGGACGCATCAAGAGACCCAGTACTTC.

This clonotype was counted many times. The chain joins TRBV6-5 to TRBJ2-1; 9 bases line up with TRBD2. J lost 1 base, V lost 2 bases, and 9 bases had no gene match. Germline V gene lookup returns CDR1 MNHEY and CDR2 SVGAGI. This CDR3 is built from 18 residues. The DNA for the CDR3 is TGTGCCAGCAGTTACCGAGGTAGCGGGAGACGGTCCTACAATGAGCAGTTCTTC. Translated: CASSYRGSGRRSYNEQFF.

This chain joins TRBV28 and TRBJ1-2; 7 bases map to TRBD1. J gave up 5 bases and V 6 bases, and 9 bases lay outside the gene matches. The germline V gene encodes CDR1 MDHEN and CDR2 SYDVKM. The CDR3 totals 14 residues. Here the CDR3 reads CASSQGGSRYGYTF. As DNA, the CDR3 is TGTGCCAGCAGCCAGGGGGGGAGTAGATATGGCTACACCTTC.

This sequence joins TRBV11-2 and TRBJ2-3; TRBD2 aligns across 13 bases. After removal of 5 bases from V and 9 bases from J, the junction contained 8 bases not matched to a gene. CDR1 SGHAT and CDR2 FQNNGV come from the germline V gene. This CDR3 has 15 residues. CDR3 loop: CASSPTSGGLETQYF. CDR3 bases: TGTGCCAGCAGCCCGACTAGCGGGGGGCTCGAGACGCAGTATTTT.

This rearrangement joins TRBV6-2 or TRBV6-3 to TRBJ2-1, with D possibly being TRBD1 or TRBD2 (5 bases each). Germline V gene lookup returns CDR1 MNHEY and CDR2 SVGEGT. Trimming removed 5 bases from V and 1 base from J, with 24 bases in between. The CDR3 is 19 residues long. For the CDR3, the DNA is TGTGCCAGCAGTGTCAACCCGGCCGGGACCACGGGGTCCTACAATGAGCAGTTCTTC. As protein: CASSVNPAGTTGSYNEQFF.

CDR3 sequence reads: CARERPDNTEAFF. In nucleotides, the CDR3 is TGTGCCAGGGAACGGCCAGACAACACTGAAGCTTTCTTT. The chain employs TRBV6-5 and TRBJ1-1; unclear D gene. V lost 9 bases and J 2 bases, leaving 13 bases between the germline ends. This CDR3 contains 13 residues. CDR1 and CDR2 from the germline V gene are MNHEY and SVGAGI.

As for this clonotype: One end of the junction is discordant with germline, which a read error may explain. The gene calls are TRBV20-1 and TRBJ2-1; possible D gene TRBD2, 6 bases. The CDR3 has 15 amino acids. Germline V CDR1 and CDR2: DFQATT, SNEGSKA (reference sequence). The CDR3 reads CSAGETGLSYTEQFF. CDR3 in DNA: TGCAGTGCGGGGGAAACGGGACTGTCCTACACTGAGCAGTTCTTC.

This clonotype was observed a few times. This chain joins TRBV5-6 and TRBJ2-3; 14 bases line up with TRBD2. The CDR3 consists of 17 residues. Germline V gives CDR1 SGHDT, CDR2 YYEEEE. J gave up 4 bases and V 0 bases, and 4 bases lay outside the gene matches. The CDR3 loop reads CASSLETSGREADTQYF. The CDR3 DNA reads as TGTGCCAGCAGCTTGGAGACTAGCGGGAGGGAGGCAGATACGCAGTATTTT.

The V call is TRBV20-1, the J call TRBJ2-1, with 9 bases identical to TRBD2. The V segment lost 3 bases and the J segment 8 bases; nucleotides outside the gene matches: 8. Germline loops: CDR1 DFQATT, CDR2 SNEGSKA (reference sequence). The CDR3 has 14 amino acids. In nucleotides, the CDR3 is TGCAGTGCTAGGGGTAGCGGGAGTCACGATGAGCAGTTCTTC. This gives the protein CSARGSGSHDEQFF.

This clonotype was counted at least ten times. V is TRBV7-8 and J is TRBJ2-3; D is unclear. Per germline, CDR1 SGHVS and CDR2 FQNEAQ. V lost 6 bases and J 1 base, leaving 14 bases between the germline ends. The CDR3 is 15 amino acids. The chain's CDR3 is CASRGRGGGTDTQYF. The CDR3, as DNA: TGTGCCAGCAGGGGCCGTGGCGGAGGCACAGATACGCAGTATTTT. Variable domain in full (rest from reference TRBV7-8 and TRBJ2-3): GAGVSQSPRYKVAKRGQDVALRCDPISGHVSLFWYQQALGQGPEFLTYFQNEAQLDKSGLPSDRFFAERPEGSVSTLKIQRTQQEDSAVYLCASRGRGGGTDTQYFGPGTRLTVL.

V gene TRBV19 combines with J gene TRBJ1-2; D not certain. CDR1 LNHDA and CDR2 SQIVND come from the germline V gene (reference sequence). V was shortened by 11 bases and J by 14 bases, with 24 bases between the two germline ends. The CDR3 length is 12 residues. This CDR3 reads CAALGGQRKRTF. CDR3 bases: TGTGCCGCCCTGGGAGGTCAGAGGAAGAGGACCTTC.

The sample holds a few counts of this clonotype. V and J are TRBV27 and TRBJ2-5; D is perhaps TRBD2 (5 bases). Trimming took off 6 bases at V and 8 bases at J, with 13 bases between the two ends. CDR3 size: 12 residues. Per the germline V gene, CDR1 is MNHEY and CDR2 is SMNVEV (reference sequence). The CDR3 nucleotides read TGTGCCAGCAGCCAGGCGGGTGAAACCCAGTACTTC. This encodes CASSQAGETQYF.

The chain carries TRBV5-1 and TRBJ2-1; TRBD2 aligns across 12 bases. This CDR3 is 16 amino acids long. V shed 5 bases, J shed 7 bases, and the junction held 10 bases outside the gene matches. CDR1 is SGHRS and CDR2 is YFSETQ in the germline V gene. The CDR3 spells CASSKPGLAGANEQFF. CDR3 DNA: TGCGCCAGCAGTAAACCGGGACTAGCGGGTGCGAATGAGCAGTTCTTC.